This TCR beta chain derives from a study of graft-versus-host responses after intestinal transplantation. Study-level information: Recipients uniformly received anti-thymocyte globulin induction, followed by tacrolimus and steroids for about 3 years.

The germline CDR1 and CDR2 sequences are MGHRA and YSYEKL. The V end was cut by 5 bases, the J end by 5 bases, with 12 bases between. CDR3 length: 13 residues. In this sample, this clone turned up once. Here immunoSEQ multiplex PCR was the method, and the copy in TCRdb shows in-frame clones only, minus some. The sample records more than 50,000 clones, around 90% being singletons. This TCR derives from a human patient who received an intestinal transplant, so some T cells may come from the graft donor. V is TRBV4-1 and J is TRBJ2-5, with D unclear. The sequencing here drew on PBMCs, taken roughly 120 days after intestinal transplantation. CDR3 bases: TGCGCCAGCAGCTTACTTTATAGGGAGACCCAGTACTTC. Protein product: CASSLLYRETQYF.